These 25 T cell receptor beta chains were all obtained from the same sample, sequenced in a study of beta chain features in type 1 diabetes. General study results and limits: TCRB CDR3s were moderately but significantly shorter in Type 1 diabetes patients in all four CD4+ subsets.

The authors reverse transcribed all of the isolated RNA, so sequencing captured expressed TCRB transcripts. Assay: immunoSEQ multiplex PCR; the TCRdb copy retains only in-frame clones and omits some. The table includes around 70,000 clones, around 49% detected once. Their antigen targets remain unknown. What was sequenced was central memory CD4+ T cells from blood. The receptors shown here come from a man aged 30 to 39 with type 1 diabetes.

The sample holds a few counts of this clone. The chain couples TRBV5-4 to TRBJ2-7; perhaps TRBD1 as D (7 bases). V dropped 6 bases and J dropped 4 bases, with 17 bases sitting between them. Germline V gene sequence: CDR1 SGHNT, CDR2 YYREEE (reference sequence). The CDR3 extends over 14 amino acids. Written as DNA, the CDR3 is TGTGCCAGCACCCCAGGGGGAGGCCGATACGAGCAGTACTTC. It is translated as CASTPGGGRYEQYF.

The V gene is TRBV19, the J gene TRBJ2-1; 9 bases match TRBD2. With V trimmed by 1 base and J by 2 bases, 3 bases remained unmatched. This CDR3 has 16 amino acids. CDR1 and CDR2 from the germline V gene are LNHDA and SQIVND (reference sequence). The CDR3 DNA reads as TGTGCCAGTAGTATAGGTAGCGGGGGACCCTACAATGAGCAGTTCTTC. It encodes CASSIGSGGPYNEQFF.

This sequence joins TRBV7-9 and TRBJ1-5, with 11 bases lining up with TRBD1. From germline, CDR1 is SEHNR and CDR2 FQNEAQ (reference sequence). The CDR3 spans 17 residues. The ends lost 3 bases at V and 7 bases at J; junction bases unmatched: 11. The CDR3 DNA is TGTGCCAGCAGCTTGGCCGTCGGACAGGGGGCATTACAGCCCCAGCATTTT. It specifies CASSLAVGQGALQPQHF. The full variable domain, with the rest looked up from reference TRBV7-9 and TRBJ1-5, is DTGVSQNPRHKITKRGQNVTFRCDPISEHNRLYWYRQTLGQGPEFLTYFQNEAQLEKSRLLSDRFSAERPKGSFSTLEIQRTEQGDSAMYLCASSLAVGQGALQPQHFGDGTRLSIL.

The genes are TRBV2 and TRBJ1-5; the D gene is possibly TRBD1 (5 bases). V lost 4 bases to trimming and J lost 5 bases, with 9 bases between them. The CDR3 extends over 13 amino acids. From germline, CDR1 is SNHLY and CDR2 FYNNEI. As DNA, the CDR3 is TGTGCCAGCAGTGGGGCAGGGTATCAGCCCCAGCATTTT. Protein sequence: CASSGAGYQPQHF.

The chain is built from TRBV2 and TRBJ1-5, with D possibly TRBD1 on 5 matching bases. Trimming removed 9 bases at V and 3 bases at J, with 21 bases between. Germline assignment: CDR1 SNHLY and CDR2 FYNNEI. The CDR3 runs 16 residues. CDR3 nucleotide sequence: TGTGCCAGTGGAAAAGAGCAGGGCAATTCCAATCAGCCCCAGCATTTT. Its translation: CASGKEQGNSNQPQHF.

V usage is TRBV27 and J usage is TRBJ2-5; no reliable D call. The DNA end is a closer match to TRBJ2-7, so the J assignment may be wrong. The CDR3 spans 13 residues. Germline values: CDR1 MNHEY, CDR2 SMNVEV (reference sequence). The CDR3 nucleotides read TGTGCCAGCAGTTTAAAGAGCTCCTACGAGCAGTACTTC. Protein sequence: CASSLKSSYEQYF.

Remarks on this clone: The conserved final phenylalanine or tryptophan is absent from the CDR3, which likely points to a read error. The genes are TRBV10-3 and TRBJ2-7; 9 positions agree with TRBD2. Germline values: CDR1 ENHRY, CDR2 SYGVKD. V trimming: 11 bases; J trimming: 2 bases; junction bases outside the gene matches: 4. This CDR3 has 12 amino acids. Here the CDR3 reads CALRTSAYEQYL. CDR3 DNA: TGTGCCTTGAGGACTAGCGCCTACGAGCAGTACCTC.

The CDR3 nucleotides are TGTGCCTGGAGTGTACTCGGTGAAAAACTGTTTTTT. This translates into CAWSVLGEKLFF. The chain links TRBV30 to TRBJ1-4; D not certain. CDR1 and CDR2 (germline): GTSNPN, SVGIG (reference sequence). The length of the CDR3 is 12 residues. Trimming took 0 bases from V and 7 from J, leaving 6 bases between them.

This clone was observed a handful of times. The rearrangement links TRBV5-1 to TRBJ1-5; a possible D gene is TRBD1 (5 bases). Trimming took off 2 bases at V and 5 bases at J, with 11 bases between the two ends. CDR3 size: 14 residues. Germline V gene sequence: CDR1 SGHRS, CDR2 YFSETQ. CDR3 sequence: CASSLAPGDQPQHF. In DNA, the CDR3 is TGCGCCAGCAGCTTAGCTCCGGGGGATCAGCCCCAGCATTTT.

This clone was seen a handful of times. The gene calls are TRBV5-4 and TRBJ2-1; TRBD2 is a possible D gene (6 bases). The germline V and J ends were trimmed by 0 bases and 6 bases, with 10 bases remaining between them. CDR3 length equals 14 residues. The germline gives CDR1 SGHNT, CDR2 YYREEE (reference sequence). The CDR3 sequence is CASSLAAGSNEQFF. The CDR3 nucleotides are TGTGCCAGCAGCTTGGCAGCGGGCAGCAATGAGCAGTTCTTC.

The chain couples TRBV5-1 to TRBJ2-7, with 10 bases identical to TRBD2. Germline V gene sequence: CDR1 SGHRS, CDR2 YFSETQ. With V trimmed by 3 bases and J by 7 bases, 4 bases remained unmatched. This CDR3 region has 13 residues. The CDR3 bases are TGCGCCAGCAGCTCAATAGCGGGAGGTGAGCAGTACTTC. Translation: CASSSIAGGEQYF.

The chain employs TRBV7-9 and TRBJ2-5, with TRBD2 identical over 8 bases. Judging by the DNA end, TRBJ2-7 fits better; the J call may be wrong. Germline loops: CDR1 SEHNR, CDR2 FQNEAQ (reference sequence). The CDR3 length is 12 residues. The CDR3 DNA follows: TGTGCCAGCAGCGAAGGGACTAGCGAGCAGTACTTC. Protein: CASSEGTSEQYF.

Here the CDR3 reads CASSLDLASASTDTQYF. The CDR3, as DNA: TGTGCCAGCAGCTTGGATCTTGCTAGCGCGAGCACAGATACGCAGTATTTT. This chain links TRBV5-4 with TRBJ2-3, with D perhaps matching TRBD2 (6 bases). The CDR3 extends over 17 amino acids. V shed 0 bases and J shed 0 bases, with 14 bases lying between them. Germline V gene sequence: CDR1 SGHNT, CDR2 YYREEE (reference sequence).

V and J are TRBV7-9 and TRBJ2-7; possibly TRBD1 for D (6 bases). V gave up 1 base and J gave up 0 bases, with 10 bases separating them. CDR3 size: 15 residues. Per germline, CDR1 SEHNR and CDR2 FQNEAQ (reference sequence). CDR3 residues: CASSLGTGRSYEQYF. The CDR3 nucleotides are TGTGCCAGCAGCTTAGGAACAGGGCGCTCCTACGAGCAGTACTTC.

Here the CDR3 DNA reads TGTGCCAGCGGGACTCAGAAAGGTCGCGGGGAGCTGTTTTTT. This gives the protein CASGTQKGRGELFF. The V and J genes are TRBV6-1 and TRBJ2-2, with D possibly TRBD2 on 6 matching bases. Germline CDR1 and CDR2: MNHNS and SASEGT. Trimming pared 8 bases from V and 7 bases from J, leaving 17 bases between. This CDR3 is 14 amino acids long.

This clone has just a few counts. This chain uses TRBV5-4 with TRBJ2-4; 8 bases are a match to TRBD1. The V gene end was trimmed by 3 bases and the J gene end by 3 bases; junction bases not matched to a gene: 8. There are 16 residues in the CDR3. In germline, CDR1 is SGHNT, CDR2 YYREEE (reference sequence). This CDR3 reads CASSSSGGAGKNIQYF. In DNA, the CDR3 is TGTGCCAGCAGCTCCTCAGGGGGCGCGGGCAAAAACATTCAGTACTTC. The full variable domain, with the rest looked up from reference TRBV5-4 and TRBJ2-4, is ETGVTQSPTHLIKTRGQQVTLRCSSQSGHNTVSWYQQALGQGPQFIFQYYREEENGRGNFPPRFSGLQFPNYSSELNVNALELDDSALYLCASSSSGGAGKNIQYFGAGTRLSVL.

Remarks on this clone: The sample carries other DNA sequences with the same CDR3. The chain employs TRBV10-3 and TRBJ1-1, with D possibly being TRBD1 (5 bases). V was trimmed by 8 bases and J by 0 bases, leaving 7 bases between them. Germline-derived CDR1 and CDR2 are ENHRY and SYGVKD. The CDR3 has 12 residues. The CDR3 region is CAIGGVNTEAFF. CDR3 coding DNA: TGTGCCATCGGAGGGGTGAACACTGAAGCTTTCTTT.

V gene TRBV21-1 combines with J gene TRBJ2-7; the table names TRBD2, a call not compared with the DNA. TRBV21-1 is a known pseudogene. The CDR3 runs to 18 residues. The CDR3 region has the DNA TGTGCCAGCAGCAAAGGTAGATCGGGATCCGCAATTTTGTACGAGCAGTACTTC. It specifies CASSKGRSGSAILYEQYF.

V usage is TRBV10-2 and J usage is TRBJ2-3; TRBD1 is a possible D gene (5 bases). V lost 2 bases and J lost 5, with 5 bases in between. The CDR3 extends over 12 amino acids. The germline V gene encodes CDR1 WSHSY and CDR2 SAAADI. The DNA for the CDR3 is TGCGCCAGCAGTGAGCAGGGAGATACGCAGTATTTT. Translated, it gives CASSEQGDTQYF.

This clone was counted a few times. The gene calls are TRBV4-2 and TRBJ2-2, with 9 bases identical to TRBD1. V gave up 5 bases and J gave up 7 bases; unmatched junction bases: 11. This CDR3 is 16 amino acids long. CDR1 and CDR2 (germline): LGHNA, YNFKEQ. The CDR3 loop reads CASSSSWDRAGGELFF. The DNA for the CDR3 is TGTGCCAGCAGCTCAAGCTGGGACAGGGCAGGCGGGGAGCTGTTTTTT.

This clone has more than one count but fewer than ten. V gene TRBV5-1 combines with J gene TRBJ2-1; the D gene is possibly TRBD1 (5 bases). V was shortened by 1 base and J by 3 bases, with 11 bases between the two germline ends. The CDR3 is 15 amino acids. Looked up from germline, CDR1 is SGHRS and CDR2 is YFSETQ. The DNA of the CDR3 is TGCGCCAGCAGCTTGAGCGCAGGGAACTACAATGAGCAGTTCTTC. Encoded protein: CASSLSAGNYNEQFF.

This clone appeared a few times. The chain recombines TRBV6-5 with TRBJ2-5; a possible D gene is TRBD2 (5 bases). The CDR3 totals 13 residues. Germline V gene lookup returns CDR1 MNHEY and CDR2 SVGAGI. V lost 9 bases, J lost 9 bases, and 20 bases lay in between. CDR3 amino acids: CASTRDELAAQYF. The CDR3 DNA follows: TGTGCCAGTACCCGGGATGAATTGGCGGCCCAGTACTTC.

This clone was found once. The chain joins TRBV19 to TRBJ1-3, with D unresolved. V lost 7 bases, J lost 3 bases, and 16 bases lay in between. CDR1 is LNHDA, CDR2 SQIVND, per germline (reference sequence). The CDR3 contains 15 residues. The CDR3 sequence is CASKEAGGDGNTIYF. The CDR3 DNA sequence: TGTGCCAGTAAAGAGGCCGGAGGAGATGGAAACACCATATATTTT. Looking up the rest from reference TRBV19 and TRBJ1-3 gives the full variable domain: DGGITQSPKYLFRKEGQNVTLSCEQNLNHDAMYWYRQDPGQGLRLIYYSQIVNDFQKGDIAEGYSVSREKKESFPLTVTSAQKNPTAFYLCASKEAGGDGNTIYFGEGSWLTVV.

The CDR3 DNA reads as TGTGCCAGCAGCACCCCCGCAGGGTCCCGGGGGGCCAACGTCCTGACTTTC. The encoded protein is CASSTPAGSRGANVLTF. The chain is built from TRBV11-3 and TRBJ2-6; D might be TRBD1 (5 bases). The CDR3 sequence is 17 residues long. CDR1 is SGHNT and CDR2 is YENEEA in the germline V gene. V was pared by 5 bases and J by 4 bases, with 18 bases between.

The V and J genes are TRBV5-1 and TRBJ1-1, with TRBD1 matching 11 bases. The CDR3 totals 14 residues. Per the germline V gene, CDR1 is SGHRS and CDR2 is YFSETQ. The ends lost 4 bases at V and 5 bases at J; junction bases unmatched: 4. The CDR3 region has the DNA TGCGCCAGCAGCGTGGGACAGGGGGGTACTGAAGCTTTCTTT. Translation: CASSVGQGGTEAFF.